Described below is a single T cell receptor (beta chain) sequence and its context. The sample comes from a study of T cell changes during pregnancy in multiple sclerosis. Here immunoSEQ multiplex PCR was the method, and the copy in TCRdb shows in-frame clones only, minus some. In the table there are around 63,000 clones, just over 90% of which are singletons. V was pared by 3 bases and J by 0 bases, with 7 bases between. This CDR3 comprises 14 residues. Per germline, CDR1 SEHNR and CDR2 FQNEAQ (reference sequence). This receptor was obtained from a female donor with multiple sclerosis, enrolled in a pregnancy study. The chain couples TRBV7-9 to TRBJ2-3, with no clear D. The input for sequencing was peripheral blood, taken after pregnancy. Here the CDR3 reads CASSLTGSTDTQYF. The CDR3, as DNA: TGTGCCAGCAGCTTGACCGGGAGCACAGATACGCAGTATTTT.